Described below is a single T cell receptor (beta chain) sequence and its context. Its antigen is as yet unknown. The V end lost 6 bases, the J end lost 7 bases, and 9 bases lay between the germline ends. This CDR3 has 12 amino acids. The source of the sample is a study of vaccination and CD4 T cells after COVID-19. Treatment in this sample: approximately 11-day PBMC culture with coronavirus spike peptide pools or control peptides (ViraFEST assay). ViraFEST used peptide pools to expand antigen-specific T cells and subsequently sequenced their TCRs. Sequencing of DNA taken from cultured CD4+ T cells relied on the Oncomine TCR Beta short-read assay. From CD4+ T cells that had been cultured, genomic DNA was extracted. One entry per CDR3 protein, called by TCRdb with MiXCR from the PCR reads. The repertoire holds around 14,000 distinct CDR3 sequences, with about 24% as singletons.

The chain carries TRBV23-1 and TRBJ2-2, with unresolved D. TRBV23-1 counts as an open reading frame of uncertain function. The receptor was isolated from a human donor who had recovered from COVID-19. This specimen was CD4+ T cells from blood, cultured in vitro, taken after SARS-CoV-2 vaccination. The CDR3 DNA is TGCGCCAGCAGCGTTAACCGCGGGGAGCTGTTTTTT. Its protein product is CASSVNRGELFF.